This TCR beta chain was identified during a study of cytomegalovirus exposure and HLA in healthy donors. Study in general: Early released data had tens of millions of unique TCRs, all coming from HLA-typed donors.

Study-wide points: The investigators catalogued 180 or so TCR beta chains as cytomegalovirus-associated.

As regards this clone: Its target is not known.

This PCR relied on a set of 60 Vbeta primers and 13 Jbeta primers. Original data processing: Later analysis identified roughly 82 million unique TCR beta chains, 10 million to 12 million shared. The protocol was immunoSEQ multiplex PCR, while the TCRdb copy is restricted to in-frame clones and leaves out a portion. Clonal size and the V and J genes are those of that table, whereas D and trimming came from the DNA. The table shows about 59,000 clones, with 75% to 90% occurring only once. The CDR3 is 16 amino acids. Germline CDR1 reads SGDLS; CDR2 reads YYNGEE. The V and J ends lost 2 bases and 2 bases respectively, with 16 bases between them.

The sequenced sample was PBMCs. The chain joins TRBV9 to TRBJ2-5; possible D gene TRBD2, 5 bases. The sequence was obtained from a woman aged 40 to 49 in good health and CMV-seronegative. The CDR3 DNA follows: TGTGCCAGCAGCGTTTCCGCTAGCAGCCATCAAGAGACCCAGTACTTC. Translating gives CASSVSASSHQETQYF.